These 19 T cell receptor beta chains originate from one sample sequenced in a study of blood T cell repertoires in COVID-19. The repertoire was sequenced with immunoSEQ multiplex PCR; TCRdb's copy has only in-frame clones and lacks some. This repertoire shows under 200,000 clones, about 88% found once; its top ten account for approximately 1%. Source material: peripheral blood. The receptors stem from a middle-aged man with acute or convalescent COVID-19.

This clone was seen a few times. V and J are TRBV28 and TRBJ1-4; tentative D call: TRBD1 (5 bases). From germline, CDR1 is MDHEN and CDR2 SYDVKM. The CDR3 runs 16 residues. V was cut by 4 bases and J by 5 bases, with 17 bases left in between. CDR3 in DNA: TGTGCCAGCAGTTCGACCCGGCCGCGGACAAATGAAAAACTGTTTTTT. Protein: CASSSTRPRTNEKLFF.

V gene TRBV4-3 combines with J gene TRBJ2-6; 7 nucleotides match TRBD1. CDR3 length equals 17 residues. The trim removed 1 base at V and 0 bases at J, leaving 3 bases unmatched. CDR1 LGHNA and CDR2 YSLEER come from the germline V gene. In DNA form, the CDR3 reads TGCGCCAGCAGCCAAGGAGGGGGCGTCTCTGGGGCCAACGTCCTGACTTTC. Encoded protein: CASSQGGGVSGANVLTF.

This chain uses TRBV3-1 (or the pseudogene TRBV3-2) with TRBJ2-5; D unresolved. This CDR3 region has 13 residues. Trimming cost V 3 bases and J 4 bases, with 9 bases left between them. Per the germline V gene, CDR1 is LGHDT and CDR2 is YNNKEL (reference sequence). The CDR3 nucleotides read TGTGCCAGCAGCCATTCCAGCGTAGAGACCCAGTACTTC. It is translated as CASSHSSVETQYF.

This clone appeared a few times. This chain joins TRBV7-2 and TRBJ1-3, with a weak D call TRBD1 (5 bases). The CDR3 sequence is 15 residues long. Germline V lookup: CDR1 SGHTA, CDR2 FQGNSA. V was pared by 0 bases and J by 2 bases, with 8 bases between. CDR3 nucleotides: TGTGCCAGCAGCTTAGCCCCACAGGCTGGAAACACCATATATTTT. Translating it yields CASSLAPQAGNTIYF.

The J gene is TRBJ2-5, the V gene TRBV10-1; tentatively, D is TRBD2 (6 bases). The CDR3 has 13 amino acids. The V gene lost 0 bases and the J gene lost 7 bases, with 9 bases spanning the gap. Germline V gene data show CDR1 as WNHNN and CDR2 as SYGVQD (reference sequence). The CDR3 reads CASSESVEGTQYF. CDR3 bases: TGCGCCAGCAGTGAGTCGGTGGAGGGGACCCAGTACTTC.

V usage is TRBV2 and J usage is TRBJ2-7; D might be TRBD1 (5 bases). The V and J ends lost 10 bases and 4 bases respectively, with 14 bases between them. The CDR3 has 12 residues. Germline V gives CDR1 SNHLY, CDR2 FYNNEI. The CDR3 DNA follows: TGTGCCACGGGCATTTCAGGGTACGAGCAGTACTTC. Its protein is CATGISGYEQYF.

The CDR3 loop reads CASEQNTGELFF. The CDR3 DNA is TGTGCCAGCGAACAGAACACCGGGGAGCTGTTTTTT. The chain links TRBV2 to TRBJ2-2; D ambiguous. V was clipped by 8 bases and J by 1 base, with 5 bases between them. This CDR3 is 12 amino acids long. Germline V gene lookup returns CDR1 SNHLY and CDR2 FYNNEI.

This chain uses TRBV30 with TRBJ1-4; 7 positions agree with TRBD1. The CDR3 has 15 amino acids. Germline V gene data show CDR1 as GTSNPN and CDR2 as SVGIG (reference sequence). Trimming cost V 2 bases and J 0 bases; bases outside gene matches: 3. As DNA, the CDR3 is TGTGCCTGGAGTCCGGACAGGACAACTAATGAAAAACTGTTTTTT. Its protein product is CAWSPDRTTNEKLFF.

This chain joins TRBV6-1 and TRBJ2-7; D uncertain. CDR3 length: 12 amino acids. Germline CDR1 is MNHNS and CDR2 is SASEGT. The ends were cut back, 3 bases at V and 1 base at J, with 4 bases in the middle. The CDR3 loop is CASSESSYEQYF. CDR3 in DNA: TGTGCCAGCAGTGAGTCATCCTACGAGCAGTACTTC.

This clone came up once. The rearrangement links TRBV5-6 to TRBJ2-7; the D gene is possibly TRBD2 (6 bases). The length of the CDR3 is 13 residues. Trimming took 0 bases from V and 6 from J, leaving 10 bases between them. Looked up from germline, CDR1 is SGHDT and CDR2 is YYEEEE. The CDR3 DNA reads TGTGCCAGCAGCTTGGGGGGAGGTGCCGAGCAGTACTTC. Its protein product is CASSLGGGAEQYF.

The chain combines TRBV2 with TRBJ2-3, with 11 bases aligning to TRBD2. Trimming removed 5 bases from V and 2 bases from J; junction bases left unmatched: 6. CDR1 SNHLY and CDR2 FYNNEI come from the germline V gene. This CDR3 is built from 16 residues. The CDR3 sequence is CASSRLAGGPTDTQYF. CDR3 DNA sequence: TGTGCCAGCAGTCGATTAGCGGGGGGGCCCACAGATACGCAGTATTTT.

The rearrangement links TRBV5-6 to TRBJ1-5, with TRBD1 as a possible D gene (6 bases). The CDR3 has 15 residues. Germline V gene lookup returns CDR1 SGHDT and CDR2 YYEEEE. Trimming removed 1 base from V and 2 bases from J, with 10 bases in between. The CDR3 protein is CASSLYRVGNQPQHF. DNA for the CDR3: TGTGCCAGCAGCTTGTACAGGGTAGGCAATCAGCCCCAGCATTTT.

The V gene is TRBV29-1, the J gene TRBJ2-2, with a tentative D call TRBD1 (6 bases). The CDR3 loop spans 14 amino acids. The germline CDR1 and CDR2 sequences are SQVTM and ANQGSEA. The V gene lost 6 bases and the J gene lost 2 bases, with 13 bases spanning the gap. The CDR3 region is CSVAPGANTGELFF. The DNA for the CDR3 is TGCAGCGTGGCCCCAGGGGCTAACACCGGGGAGCTGTTTTTT.

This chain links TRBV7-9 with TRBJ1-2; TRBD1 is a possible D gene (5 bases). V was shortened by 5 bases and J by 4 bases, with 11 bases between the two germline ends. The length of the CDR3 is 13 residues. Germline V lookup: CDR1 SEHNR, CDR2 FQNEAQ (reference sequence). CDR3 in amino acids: CASSRPDSYGYTF. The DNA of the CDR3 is TGTGCCAGCAGCCGCCCCGACAGCTATGGCTACACCTTC.

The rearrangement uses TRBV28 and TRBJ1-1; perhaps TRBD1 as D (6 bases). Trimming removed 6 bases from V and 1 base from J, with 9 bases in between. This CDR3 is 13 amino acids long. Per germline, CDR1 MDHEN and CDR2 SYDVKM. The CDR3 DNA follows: TGTGCCAGCAGACCGACAGGGAACACTGAAGCTTTCTTT. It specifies CASRPTGNTEAFF.

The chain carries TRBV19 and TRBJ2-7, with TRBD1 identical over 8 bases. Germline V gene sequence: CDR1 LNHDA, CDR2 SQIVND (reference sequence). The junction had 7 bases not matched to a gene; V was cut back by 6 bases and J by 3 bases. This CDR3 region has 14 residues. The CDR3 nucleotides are TGTGCCAGTAGCCCGGGACAGGTATTCTACGAGCAGTACTTC. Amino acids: CASSPGQVFYEQYF.

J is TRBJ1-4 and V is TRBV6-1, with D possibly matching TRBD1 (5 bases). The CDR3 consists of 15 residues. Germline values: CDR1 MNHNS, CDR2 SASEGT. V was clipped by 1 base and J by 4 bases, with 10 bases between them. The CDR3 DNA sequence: TGTGCCAGCAGTGAAGGATGGGGGGATAATGAAAAACTGTTTTTT. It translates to CASSEGWGDNEKLFF.

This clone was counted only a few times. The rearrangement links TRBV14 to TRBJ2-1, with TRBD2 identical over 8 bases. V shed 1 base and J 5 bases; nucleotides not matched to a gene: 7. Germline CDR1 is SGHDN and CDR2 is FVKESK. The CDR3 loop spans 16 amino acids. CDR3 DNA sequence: TGTGCCAGCAGCCAAGGCGGAGCGGGAGCTAACAATGAGCAGTTCTTC. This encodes CASSQGGAGANNEQFF.

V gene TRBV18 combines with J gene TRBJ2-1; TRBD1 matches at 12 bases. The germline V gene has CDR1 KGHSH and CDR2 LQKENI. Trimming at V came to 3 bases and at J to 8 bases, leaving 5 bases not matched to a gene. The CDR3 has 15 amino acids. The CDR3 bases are TGTGCCAGCTCACCCACCGGGACAGGGGGCTATGAGCAGTTCTTC. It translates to CASSPTGTGGYEQFF.